The 9 T cell receptor beta chains below all came from one sample that was sequenced in a study of blood T cells in healthy people across ages. Through a sample-barcoded 5' primer and a J-beta primer mix, a second PCR was run for roughly 7 to 11 cycles. TCRdb redid the calling of the 5' RACE reads with MiXCR, one entry per CDR3 protein. The profile shows 1.8 million or so distinct CDR3 sequences, about two fifths of them singletons. Sequencing was performed on blood. Receptors were obtained from a human donor in good health.

This clonotype was seen many times. The J gene is TRBJ2-5, the V gene TRBV7-2; weak D call: TRBD1 (6 bases). Trimming took 3 bases from V and 5 from J, leaving 10 bases between them. CDR1 and CDR2 (germline): SGHTA, FQGNSA. The CDR3 is 13 residues long. CDR3 sequence: CASSLPGAETQYF. CDR3 in DNA: TGTGCCAGCAGCTTGCCAGGGGCTGAGACCCAGTACTTC.

V gene TRBV9 combines with J gene TRBJ1-1; perhaps TRBD1 as D (6 bases). Trimming removed 3 bases from V and 7 bases from J, with 10 bases in between. The CDR3 is 12 residues long. Germline V gene sequence: CDR1 SGDLS, CDR2 YYNGEE. This CDR3 reads CASSDGGSEAFF. CDR3 bases: TGTGCCAGCAGCGACGGGGGCAGTGAAGCTTTCTTT.

There are a few counts of this clonotype. V is TRBV6-2 or TRBV6-3 and J is TRBJ2-7; D may be TRBD2 (6 bases). The CDR3 covers 14 residues. Trimming took off 2 bases at V and 3 bases at J, with 11 bases between the two ends. CDR1 is MNHEY and CDR2 is SVGEGT in the germline V gene. In DNA, the CDR3 is TGTGCCAGCAGTTACAACGGGGGAGTCTACGAGCAGTACTTC. Its translation: CASSYNGGVYEQYF.

V and J are TRBV20-1 and TRBJ2-7; perhaps D is TRBD1 or TRBD2 (5 bases each). V dropped 6 bases and J dropped 3 bases, with 15 bases sitting between them. Per the germline V gene, CDR1 is DFQATT and CDR2 is SNEGSKA (reference sequence). CDR3 size: 13 residues. The CDR3 sequence is CSAFRDLGYEQYF. The CDR3 DNA reads as TGCAGTGCCTTCCGGGACCTAGGCTACGAGCAGTACTTC.

The J gene is TRBJ1-2, the V gene TRBV7-6, with D possibly being TRBD1 (5 bases). The germline V and J ends were trimmed by 2 bases and 0 bases, with 10 bases remaining between them. From germline, CDR1 is SGHVS and CDR2 FNYEAQ. The CDR3 has 15 amino acids. As DNA, the CDR3 is TGTGCCAGCAGCTTAAACCCAGGGACTAACTATGGCTACACCTTC. Translating it yields CASSLNPGTNYGYTF.

This chain links TRBV12-3 or TRBV12-4 with TRBJ2-1, with TRBD1 matching 9 bases. The CDR3 runs 16 residues. The V gene end was trimmed by 10 bases and the J gene end by 6 bases; junction bases not matched to a gene: 16. The CDR3 protein is CANRLLLNRGPNEQFF. For the CDR3, the DNA is TGTGCCAACCGCCTACTCCTAAACAGGGGGCCCAATGAGCAGTTCTTC.

This chain connects TRBV9 to TRBJ2-1, with TRBD1 as a possible D gene (8 bases). Trimming cost V 1 base and J 3 bases, with 11 bases left between them. The germline CDR1 and CDR2 sequences are SGDLS and YYNGEE. This CDR3 spans 15 amino acids. In DNA form, the CDR3 reads TGTGCCAGCAGCGTAAGCGGGACAGGCTACAATGAGCAGTTCTTC. It specifies CASSVSGTGYNEQFF.

The chain recombines TRBV27 with TRBJ2-7; TRBD1 matches at 7 bases. The CDR3 covers 14 residues. The ends lost 8 bases at V and 0 bases at J; junction bases unmatched: 7. Germline V CDR1 and CDR2: MNHEY, SMNVEV (reference sequence). The CDR3 loop reads CASYSRGSSYEQYF. CDR3 in DNA: TGTGCCAGCTATTCCAGGGGGAGCTCCTACGAGCAGTACTTC.

This chain uses TRBV12-3 or TRBV12-4 with TRBJ1-4; 7 bases fit TRBD1. This CDR3 has 18 residues. Losses at the gene ends were 3 bases for V and 0 bases for J; bases not matched to a gene: 10. CDR3 sequence (DNA): TGTGCCAGCAGTTTTGGTCGGGCAGGGGGTGCAACTAATGAAAAACTGTTTTTT. This translates into CASSFGRAGGATNEKLFF.